This passage covers 2 T cell receptor beta chains from one sample sequenced in a study of T-cell memory formation after mild COVID-19. TCRdb passed the 5' RACE reads through MiXCR, listing each CDR3 protein once. This sample has hundreds of thousands of distinct CDR3 sequences; about a quarter occur once, and the top ten carry roughly 13%. The sample comprised PBMCs or a T cell subset sorted from them (not recorded which). The receptors shown here come from an adult woman who had mild COVID-19 (a few samples of this study predate the infection). Cell type and time point are not known.

This clonotype was counted a few times. This rearrangement joins TRBV18 to TRBJ1-6, with D possibly matching TRBD1 (5 bases). Germline V gives CDR1 KGHSH, CDR2 LQKENI. This CDR3 spans 16 amino acids. V gave up 3 bases and J gave up 0 bases, with 9 bases separating them. In DNA form, the CDR3 reads TGTGCCAGCTCACCGGGGGGGAGCTCCTATAATTCACCCCTCCACTTT. Translating gives CASSPGGSSYNSPLHF. The variable domain in full, completed from reference TRBV18 and TRBJ1-6, reads NAGVMQNPRHLVRRRGQEARLRCSPMKGHSHVYWYRQLPEEGLKFMVYLQKENIIDESGMPKERFSAEFPKEGPSILRIQQVVRGDSAAYFCASSPGGSSYNSPLHFGNGTRLTVT.

V usage is TRBV12-3 or TRBV12-4 and J usage is TRBJ2-2; tentatively, D is TRBD1 (6 bases). Between the trimmed V and J ends, which lost 3 bases and 0 bases, there was a span of 8 bases. The CDR3 runs to 15 residues. The CDR3 is CASSFGTPNTGELFF. CDR3 sequence (DNA): TGTGCCAGCAGTTTTGGGACACCGAACACCGGGGAGCTGTTTTTT.